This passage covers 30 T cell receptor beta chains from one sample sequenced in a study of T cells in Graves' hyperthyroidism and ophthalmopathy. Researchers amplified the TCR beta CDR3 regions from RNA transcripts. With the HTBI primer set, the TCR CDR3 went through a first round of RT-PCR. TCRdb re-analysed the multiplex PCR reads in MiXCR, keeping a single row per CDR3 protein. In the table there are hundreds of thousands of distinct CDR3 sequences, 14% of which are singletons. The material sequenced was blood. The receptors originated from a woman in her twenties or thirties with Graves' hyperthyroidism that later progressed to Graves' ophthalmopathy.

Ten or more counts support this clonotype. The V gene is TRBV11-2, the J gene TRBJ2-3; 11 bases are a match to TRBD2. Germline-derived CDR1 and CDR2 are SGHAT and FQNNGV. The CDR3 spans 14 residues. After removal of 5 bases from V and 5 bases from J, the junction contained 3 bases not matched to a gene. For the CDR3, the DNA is TGTGCCAGCAGCCCTGGGACTAGCGGAGATACGCAGTATTTT. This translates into CASSPGTSGDTQYF.

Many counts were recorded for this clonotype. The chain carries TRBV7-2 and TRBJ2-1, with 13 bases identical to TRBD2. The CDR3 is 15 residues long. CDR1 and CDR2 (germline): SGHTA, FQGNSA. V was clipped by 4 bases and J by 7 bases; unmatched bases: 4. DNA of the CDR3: TGTGCCAGCAGCTGGACTAGCGGGGGCGTGAATGAGCAGTTCTTC. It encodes CASSWTSGGVNEQFF.

The CDR3 region has the DNA TGTGCCAGTAGTATAAGGCTAGCGGGAGGAAACAATGAGCAGTTCTTC. Residues: CASSIRLAGGNNEQFF. The rearrangement joins TRBV19 to TRBJ2-1, with TRBD2 identical over 11 bases. Per germline, CDR1 LNHDA and CDR2 SQIVND (reference sequence). The CDR3 contains 16 residues. V was clipped by 2 bases and J by 5 bases; unmatched bases: 5.

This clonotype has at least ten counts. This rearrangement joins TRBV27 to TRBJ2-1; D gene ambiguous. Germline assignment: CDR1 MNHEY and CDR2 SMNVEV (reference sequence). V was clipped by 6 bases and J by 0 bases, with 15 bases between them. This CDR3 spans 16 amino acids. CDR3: CASSAVRMSSYNEQFF. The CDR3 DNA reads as TGTGCCAGCAGCGCCGTGAGGATGAGCTCCTACAATGAGCAGTTCTTC.

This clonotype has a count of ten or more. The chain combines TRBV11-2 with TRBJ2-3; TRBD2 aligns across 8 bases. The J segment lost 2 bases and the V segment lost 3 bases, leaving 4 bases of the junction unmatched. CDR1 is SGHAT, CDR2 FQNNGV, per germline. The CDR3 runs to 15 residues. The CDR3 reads CASSFRLAYTDTQYF. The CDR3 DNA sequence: TGTGCCAGCAGCTTTCGACTAGCGTACACAGATACGCAGTATTTT.

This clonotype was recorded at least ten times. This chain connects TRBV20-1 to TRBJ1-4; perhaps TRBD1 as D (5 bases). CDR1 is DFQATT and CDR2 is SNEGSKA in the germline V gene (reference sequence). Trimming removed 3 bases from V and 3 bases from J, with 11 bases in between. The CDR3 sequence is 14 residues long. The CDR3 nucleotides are TGCAGTGCTAGTTTTGGGGGATCTAATGAAAAACTGTTTTTT. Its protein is CSASFGGSNEKLFF.

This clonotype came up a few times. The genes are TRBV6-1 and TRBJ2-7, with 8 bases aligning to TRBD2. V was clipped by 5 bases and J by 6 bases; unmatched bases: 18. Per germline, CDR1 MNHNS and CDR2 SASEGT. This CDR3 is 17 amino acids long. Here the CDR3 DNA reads TGTGCCAGCAGTCGTATACGCCGGACTAGCTCGTTCTCCGAGCAGTACTTC. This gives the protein CASSRIRRTSSFSEQYF.

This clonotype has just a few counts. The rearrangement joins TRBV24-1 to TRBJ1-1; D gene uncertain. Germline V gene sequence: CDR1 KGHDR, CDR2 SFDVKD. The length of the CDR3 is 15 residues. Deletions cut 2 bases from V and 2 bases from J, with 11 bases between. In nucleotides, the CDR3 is TGTGCCACCAGTGATTCCCCGGGCAGAAACACTGAAGCTTTCTTT. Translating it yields CATSDSPGRNTEAFF.

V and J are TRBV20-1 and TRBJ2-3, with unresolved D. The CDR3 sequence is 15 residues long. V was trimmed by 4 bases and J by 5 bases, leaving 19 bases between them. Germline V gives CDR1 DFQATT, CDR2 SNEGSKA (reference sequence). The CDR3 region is CSAITGQTGGDTQYF. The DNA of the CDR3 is TGCAGTGCTATTACCGGGCAAACTGGTGGAGATACGCAGTATTTT.

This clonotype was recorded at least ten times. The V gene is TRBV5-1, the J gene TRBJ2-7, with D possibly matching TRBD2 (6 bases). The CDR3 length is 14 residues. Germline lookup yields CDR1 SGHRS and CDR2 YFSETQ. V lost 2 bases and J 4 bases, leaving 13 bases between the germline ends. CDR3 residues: CASSFGLSGYEQYF. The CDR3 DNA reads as TGCGCCAGCAGCTTCGGTCTTAGCGGATACGAGCAGTACTTC.

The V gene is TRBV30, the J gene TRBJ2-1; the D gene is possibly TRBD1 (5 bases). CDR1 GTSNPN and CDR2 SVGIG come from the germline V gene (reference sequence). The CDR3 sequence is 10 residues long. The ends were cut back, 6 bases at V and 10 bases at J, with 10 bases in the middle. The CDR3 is CACRVGEQFF. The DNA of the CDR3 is TGTGCCTGCAGGGTAGGGGAGCAGTTCTTC.

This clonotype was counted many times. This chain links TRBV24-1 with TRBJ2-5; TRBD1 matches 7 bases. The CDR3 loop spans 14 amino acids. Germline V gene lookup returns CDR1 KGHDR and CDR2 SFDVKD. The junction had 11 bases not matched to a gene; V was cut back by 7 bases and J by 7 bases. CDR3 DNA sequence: TGTGCCACCAGGCCCCGGGACAGTGTGGGGACCCAGTACTTC. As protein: CATRPRDSVGTQYF.

The CDR3: CASSRTGQGNGANVLTF. The CDR3 DNA follows: TGTGCCAGTAGTAGAACGGGACAGGGTAACGGGGCCAACGTCCTGACTTTC. The chain carries TRBV19 and TRBJ2-6; 9 positions agree with TRBD1. The CDR3 spans 17 residues. The V gene end was trimmed by 4 bases and the J gene end by 4 bases; junction bases not matched to a gene: 8. In germline, CDR1 is LNHDA, CDR2 SQIVND (reference sequence).

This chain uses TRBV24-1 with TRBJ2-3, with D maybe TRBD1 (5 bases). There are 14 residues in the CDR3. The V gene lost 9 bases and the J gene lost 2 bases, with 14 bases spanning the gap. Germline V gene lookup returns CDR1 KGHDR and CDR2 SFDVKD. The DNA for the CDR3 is TGTGCCACCTCGTCAGGGCAGGTCACAGATACGCAGTATTTT. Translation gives CATSSGQVTDTQYF.

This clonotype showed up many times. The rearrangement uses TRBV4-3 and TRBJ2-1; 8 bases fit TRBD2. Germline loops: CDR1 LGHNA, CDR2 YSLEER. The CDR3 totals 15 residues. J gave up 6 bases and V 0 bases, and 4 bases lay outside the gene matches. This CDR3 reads CASSQEWTSPNEQFF. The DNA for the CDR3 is TGCGCCAGCAGCCAAGAATGGACTAGCCCCAATGAGCAGTTCTTC.

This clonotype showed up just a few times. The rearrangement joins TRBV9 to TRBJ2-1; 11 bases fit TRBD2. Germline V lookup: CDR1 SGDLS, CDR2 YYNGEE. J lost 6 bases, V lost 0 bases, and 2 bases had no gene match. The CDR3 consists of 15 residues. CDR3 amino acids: CASSVGTSGSNEQFF. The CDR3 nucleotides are TGTGCCAGCAGCGTAGGAACTAGCGGGAGCAATGAGCAGTTCTTC.

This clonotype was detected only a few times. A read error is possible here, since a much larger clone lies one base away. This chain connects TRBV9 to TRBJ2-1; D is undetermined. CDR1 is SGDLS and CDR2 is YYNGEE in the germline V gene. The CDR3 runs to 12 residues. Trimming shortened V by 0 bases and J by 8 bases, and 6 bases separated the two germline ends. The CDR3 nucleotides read TGTGCCAGCAGCGTAGGCTGGGATGAGCAGTTCTTC. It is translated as CASSVGWDEQFF.

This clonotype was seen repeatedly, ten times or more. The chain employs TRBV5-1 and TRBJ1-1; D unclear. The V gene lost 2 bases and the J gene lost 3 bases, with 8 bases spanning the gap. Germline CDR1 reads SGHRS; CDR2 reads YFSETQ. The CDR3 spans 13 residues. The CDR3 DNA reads TGCGCCAGCAGCTTTGCCAGCCACACTGAAGCTTTCTTT. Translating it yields CASSFASHTEAFF.

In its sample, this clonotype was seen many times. CDR3 loop: CSASSTGPTEAFF. For the CDR3, the DNA is TGCAGTGCTAGCTCGACAGGGCCCACTGAAGCTTTCTTT. The chain links TRBV20-1 to TRBJ1-1; 7 bases match TRBD1. This CDR3 contains 13 residues. After removal of 3 bases from V and 4 bases from J, the junction contained 5 bases not matched to a gene. The germline V gene encodes CDR1 DFQATT and CDR2 SNEGSKA (reference sequence).

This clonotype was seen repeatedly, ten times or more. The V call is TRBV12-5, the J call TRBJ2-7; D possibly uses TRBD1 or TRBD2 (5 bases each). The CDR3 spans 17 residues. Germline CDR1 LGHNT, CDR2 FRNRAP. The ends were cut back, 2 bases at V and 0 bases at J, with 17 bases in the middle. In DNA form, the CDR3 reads TGTGCTAGTGGTTTGCATACCGGGACGGAATCCTCCTACGAGCAGTACTTC. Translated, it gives CASGLHTGTESSYEQYF.

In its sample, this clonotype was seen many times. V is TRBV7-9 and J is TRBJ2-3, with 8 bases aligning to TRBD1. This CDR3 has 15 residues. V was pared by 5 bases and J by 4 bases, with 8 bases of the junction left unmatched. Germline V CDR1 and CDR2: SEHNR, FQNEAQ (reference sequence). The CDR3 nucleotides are TGTGCCAGCAGCCGAGGACAGGGAACCTCAGATACGCAGTATTTT. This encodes CASSRGQGTSDTQYF.

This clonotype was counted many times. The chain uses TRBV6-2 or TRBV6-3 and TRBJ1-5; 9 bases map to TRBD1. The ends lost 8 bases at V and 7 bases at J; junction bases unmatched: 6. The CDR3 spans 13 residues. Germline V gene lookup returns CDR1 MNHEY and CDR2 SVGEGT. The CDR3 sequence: CASVDRGNQPQHF. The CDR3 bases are TGTGCCAGCGTTGACAGGGGGAACCAGCCCCAGCATTTT.

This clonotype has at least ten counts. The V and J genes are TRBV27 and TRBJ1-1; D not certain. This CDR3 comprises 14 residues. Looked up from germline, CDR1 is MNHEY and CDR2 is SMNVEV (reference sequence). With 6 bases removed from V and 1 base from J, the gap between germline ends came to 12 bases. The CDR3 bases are TGTGCCAGCAGAAAAGAGGCAGCGAACACTGAAGCTTTCTTT. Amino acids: CASRKEAANTEAFF.

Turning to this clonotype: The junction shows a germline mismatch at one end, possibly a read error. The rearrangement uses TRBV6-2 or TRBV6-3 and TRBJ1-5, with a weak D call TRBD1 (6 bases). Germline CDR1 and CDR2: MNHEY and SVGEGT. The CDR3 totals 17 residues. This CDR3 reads CASSSHSQGYSNQPPHF. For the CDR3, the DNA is TGTGCCAGCAGTAGTCATTCACAGGGTTATAGCAATCAGCCCCCGCATTTT.

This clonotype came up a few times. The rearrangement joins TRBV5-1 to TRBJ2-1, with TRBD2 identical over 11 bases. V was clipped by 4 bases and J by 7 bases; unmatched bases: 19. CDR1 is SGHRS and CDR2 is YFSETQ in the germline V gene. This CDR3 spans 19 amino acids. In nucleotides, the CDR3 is TGCGCCAGCAGCCCCGGCCCACGACTAGCGGGAAGTTTTGATAATGAGCAGTTCTTC. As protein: CASSPGPRLAGSFDNEQFF.

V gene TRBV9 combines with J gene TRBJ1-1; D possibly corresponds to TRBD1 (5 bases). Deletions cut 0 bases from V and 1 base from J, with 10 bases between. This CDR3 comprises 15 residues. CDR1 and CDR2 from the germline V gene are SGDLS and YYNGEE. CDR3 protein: CASSVAWGGNTEAFF. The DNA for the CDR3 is TGTGCCAGCAGCGTAGCCTGGGGGGGGAACACTGAAGCTTTCTTT.

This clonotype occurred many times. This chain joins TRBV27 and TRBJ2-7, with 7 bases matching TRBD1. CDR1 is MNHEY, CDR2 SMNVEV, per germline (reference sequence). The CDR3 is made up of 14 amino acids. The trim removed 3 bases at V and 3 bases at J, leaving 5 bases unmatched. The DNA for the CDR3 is TGTGCCAGCAGTTTGTCACGGGACAGCTACGAGCAGTACTTC. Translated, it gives CASSLSRDSYEQYF.

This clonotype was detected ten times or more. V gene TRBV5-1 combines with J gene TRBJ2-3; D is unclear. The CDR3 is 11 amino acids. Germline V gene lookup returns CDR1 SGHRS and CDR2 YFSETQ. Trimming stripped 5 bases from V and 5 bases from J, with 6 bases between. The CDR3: CASRGRDTQYF. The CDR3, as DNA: TGCGCCAGCAGGGGTCGAGATACGCAGTATTTT.

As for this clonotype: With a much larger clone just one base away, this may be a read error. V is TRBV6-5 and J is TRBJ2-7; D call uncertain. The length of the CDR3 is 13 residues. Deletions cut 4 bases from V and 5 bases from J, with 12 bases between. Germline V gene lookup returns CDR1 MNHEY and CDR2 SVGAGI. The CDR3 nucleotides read TGTGCCAGCAGTTCCAGAGTCACCCACGAGCAGTACTTC. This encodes CASSSRVTHEQYF.

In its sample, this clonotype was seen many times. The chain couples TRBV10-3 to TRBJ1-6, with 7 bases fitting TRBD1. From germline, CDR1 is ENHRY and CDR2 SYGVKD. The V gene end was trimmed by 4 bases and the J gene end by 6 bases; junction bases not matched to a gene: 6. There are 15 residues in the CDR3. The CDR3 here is CAISGGTVSNSPLHF. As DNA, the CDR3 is TGTGCCATCAGTGGAGGGACAGTTAGTAATTCACCCCTCCACTTT.